Sequencing of this T cell receptor beta chain was carried out in a study of vaccination and CD4 T cells after COVID-19. Study-level background: Controls used CEFX viral epitopes (positive), HIV-1 Nef peptides (negative), or no peptide. General observations from the study: The median SARS-CoV-2-reactive clonotype number increased from approximately 21 to 40, without statistical significance.

In regard to this clonotype: Its antigen is as yet unknown.

Treatment indicated: roughly 11-day PBMC culture with coronavirus spike peptide pools or control peptides (ViraFEST assay). At the Johns Hopkins FTIC core, DNA taken from cultured CD4+ T cells was sequenced by way of the Oncomine TCR Beta short-read assay. Each CDR3 protein gets one entry after TCRdb re-called the PCR reads with MiXCR. Of about 13,000 distinct CDR3 sequences detected, less than 65% appear once; the ten largest clones hold approximately 12%. This CDR3 has 16 amino acids. Trimming stripped 3 bases from V and 4 bases from J, with 13 bases between. Germline lookup yields CDR1 SNHLY and CDR2 FYNNEI.

The origin of this receptor is a human donor who had recovered from COVID-19. The chain uses TRBV2 and TRBJ1-6, with unresolved D. Sequenced: CD4+ T cells from blood, cultured in vitro. Written as DNA, the CDR3 is TGTGCCAGCAGTGAGGGTTGGAGGGTTTATAATTCACCCCTCCACTTT. Its translation: CASSEGWRVYNSPLHF.